This entry lists 8 T cell receptor beta chains sequenced from one sample in a study of T cells in Graves' hyperthyroidism and ophthalmopathy (dated by TCRdb to about 2019). Libraries were prepared through multiplex PCR. TCRdb shows the sequencer as Illumina HiSeq 2000. TCR beta CDR3 regions were amplified from RNA transcripts. A first-round RT-PCR of the TCR CDR3 used the HTBI primer set with the Qiagen OneStep RT-PCR kit. TCRdb took the public reads, trimmed them with fastp at Q25, ran MiXCR for clone calling and kept in-frame beta chains. One record per CDR3 amino acid sequence lists the most common genes and DNA. The table for this sample lists approximately 610,000 distinct CDR3 sequences; roughly 15% of them were counted only once. Approximately 4.3% of the sample comes from the top ten. The sequenced sample consisted of blood. The receptors shown here come from a woman aged 40 to 50 with Graves' ophthalmopathy.

Ten or more counts support this clonotype. This chain joins TRBV30 and TRBJ1-2, with D possibly being TRBD1 (5 bases). Trimming cost V 4 bases and J 5 bases, with 17 bases left between them. CDR1 and CDR2 (germline): GTSNPN, SVGIG (reference sequence). The CDR3 contains 14 residues. The CDR3 DNA follows: TGTGCCTGGATTGACCCCCCGACAGATTATGGCTACACCTTC. Encoded protein: CAWIDPPTDYGYTF.

The chain combines TRBV5-1 with TRBJ1-1; D gene uncertain. Per germline, CDR1 SGHRS and CDR2 YFSETQ. Trimming removed 4 bases at V and 3 bases at J, with 7 bases between. The CDR3 length is 12 residues. CDR3 region: CASSVGYTEAFF. CDR3 coding DNA: TGCGCCAGCAGCGTGGGGTACACTGAAGCTTTCTTT.

This clonotype has a count of ten or more. At one of its ends the junction is not consistent with the germline gene, which may arise from a read error. The chain joins TRBV6-2 or TRBV6-3 to TRBJ2-7; 7 positions agree with TRBD1. CDR1 and CDR2 (germline): MNHEY, SVGEGT. The CDR3 totals 16 residues. CDR3 amino acids: CASGYNTGVNFYEQYF. The CDR3 coding sequence is TGTGCCAGCGGTTACAACACAGGGGTGAACTTCTACGAGCAGTACTTC.

This clonotype has ten or more counts. This sequence joins TRBV6-1 and TRBJ1-1; D unclear. Germline V gives CDR1 MNHNS, CDR2 SASEGT. Trimming took 6 bases from V and 1 from J, leaving 9 bases between them. The CDR3 runs 13 residues. The CDR3 loop reads CASRKGRNTEAFF. CDR3 bases: TGTGCCAGCAGAAAAGGACGGAACACTGAAGCTTTCTTT.

This chain links TRBV24-1 with TRBJ2-7; D is uncertain. This CDR3 has 13 residues. Germline loops: CDR1 KGHDR, CDR2 SFDVKD. The ends were cut back, 2 bases at V and 0 bases at J, with 4 bases in the middle. The CDR3 is CATSDWSSYEQYF. CDR3 DNA sequence: TGTGCCACCAGTGATTGGAGCTCCTACGAGCAGTACTTC.

This clonotype has ten or more counts. This rearrangement joins TRBV6-1 to TRBJ2-5, with a possible D match to TRBD1 (6 bases). The V and J ends lost 8 bases and 7 bases respectively, with 14 bases between them. Germline CDR1 and CDR2: MNHNS and SASEGT. This CDR3 contains 12 residues. CDR3 DNA: TGTGCCAGCCTCGTGAGGGGGTCGACCCAGTACTTC. This gives the protein CASLVRGSTQYF.

The rearrangement links TRBV7-2 to TRBJ2-7; no reliable D call. The CDR3 covers 14 residues. Deletions cut 1 base from V and 5 bases from J, with 12 bases between. The V gene's germline CDR1 is SGHTA and CDR2 FQGNSA. The CDR3 reads CASSLVRVDDEQYF. The CDR3 DNA sequence: TGTGCCAGCAGCTTAGTAAGGGTAGACGACGAGCAGTACTTC.

Ten or more counts support this clonotype. The CDR3 is CASFRRRTNTEAFF. In DNA form, the CDR3 reads TGTGCCAGCTTTCGGCGGCGAACGAACACTGAAGCTTTCTTT. This chain uses TRBV6-1 with TRBJ1-1; D ambiguous. The length of the CDR3 is 14 residues. V was pared by 8 bases and J by 1 base, with 14 bases between. The germline V gene has CDR1 MNHNS and CDR2 SASEGT.